The 32 T cell receptor beta chains in this list originate from one sample, sequenced in a study of shared clonotypes between healthy human individuals. The method was immunoSEQ multiplex PCR; TCRdb's version includes in-frame clones alone and lacks a portion of them. The sample shows over a million clones, 70% to 80% of them seen only once. The specimen sequenced was memory CD4+ T cells from PBMCs. Specified subset: CD45RA-negative fraction. Receptor source: a man between 18 and 29 years old in good health. Some clones in this sample may be carry-over from other donors' samples.

The chain has TRBV7-9 and TRBJ2-5; 7 bases line up with TRBD1. Germline V gene lookup returns CDR1 SEHNR and CDR2 FQNEAQ (reference sequence). The CDR3 spans 14 residues. The V and J ends lost 5 bases and 3 bases, in that order; junction bases with no gene match: 6. The CDR3 spells CASSRRTGKETQYF. CDR3 in DNA: TGTGCCAGCAGCAGACGGACAGGAAAAGAGACCCAGTACTTC.

The V gene is TRBV18, the J gene TRBJ2-2, with D possibly being TRBD2 (5 bases). The CDR3 extends over 17 amino acids. The germline V gene has CDR1 KGHSH and CDR2 LQKENI. V lost 0 bases and J lost 5, with 16 bases in between. The CDR3 loop is CASSPPNVGVLTGELFF. Here the CDR3 DNA reads TGTGCCAGCTCACCACCTAACGTCGGGGTCCTAACCGGGGAGCTGTTTTTT.

This clone turned up a few times. The V call is TRBV27, the J call TRBJ2-7, with a possible D match to TRBD1 (6 bases). CDR3 length: 14 residues. V was cut by 2 bases and J by 2 bases, with 10 bases left in between. The V gene's germline CDR1 is MNHEY and CDR2 SMNVEV (reference sequence). CDR3: CASSLRQGTYEQYF. The CDR3 DNA follows: TGTGCCAGCAGTTTACGGCAGGGGACCTACGAGCAGTACTTC.

The J gene is TRBJ2-7, the V gene TRBV28, with D possibly called TRBD1 or TRBD2 (5 bases each). The CDR3 totals 18 residues. The V and J ends lost 3 bases and 4 bases respectively, with 25 bases between them. Germline CDR1 is MDHEN and CDR2 is SYDVKM. The CDR3, as DNA: TGTGCCAGCAGTTTCCACCTAGCCTTAGGGGAGAAGCGGTACGAGCAGTACTTC. Translation gives CASSFHLALGEKRYEQYF.

V usage is TRBV4-2 and J usage is TRBJ2-1; D may be TRBD1 (6 bases). The CDR3 loop spans 15 amino acids. Per germline, CDR1 LGHNA and CDR2 YNFKEQ. V lost 2 bases and J lost 1, with 9 bases in between. Here the CDR3 reads CASSQNRASYNEQFF. The CDR3 DNA is TGTGCCAGCAGCCAAAACAGGGCATCCTACAATGAGCAGTTCTTC.

As for this clone: Other DNA sequences of this sample code for an identical CDR3. The genes are TRBV29-1 and TRBJ2-3; 13 bases fit TRBD2. Per germline, CDR1 SQVTM and CDR2 ANQGSEA. Trimming took 4 bases from V and 1 from J; bases not matched to a gene: 2. This CDR3 is built from 15 residues. CDR3 loop: CSVVLAGGGTDTQYF. In DNA form, the CDR3 reads TGCAGCGTTGTACTAGCGGGAGGGGGCACAGATACGCAGTATTTT.

The chain links TRBV19 to TRBJ1-2; TRBD1 might be the D (5 bases). V was shortened by 6 bases and J by 2 bases, with 10 bases between the two germline ends. CDR3 length: 13 residues. Germline assignment: CDR1 LNHDA and CDR2 SQIVND (reference sequence). In DNA, the CDR3 is TGTGCCAGTAGCATGAGGGGAAACTATGGCTACACCTTC. Translation gives CASSMRGNYGYTF.

CDR3 region: CASSPSPGVGRPTDTQYF. CDR3 nucleotides: TGTGCCAGCAGCCCATCCCCTGGTGTCGGGAGGCCCACAGATACGCAGTATTTT. The chain joins TRBV4-2 to TRBJ2-3; 7 positions match TRBD2. Trimming took 4 bases from V and 2 from J; bases not matched to a gene: 15. In germline, CDR1 is LGHNA, CDR2 YNFKEQ. The CDR3 length is 18 residues.

This rearrangement joins TRBV30 to TRBJ2-3, with TRBD2 matching 9 bases. J lost 6 bases, V lost 1 base, and 2 bases had no gene match. CDR3 length: 13 residues. Germline loops: CDR1 GTSNPN, CDR2 SVGIG (reference sequence). DNA for the CDR3: TGTGCCTGGAGTGGGACTAGCGCGGATACGCAGTATTTT. As protein: CAWSGTSADTQYF.

The J gene is TRBJ2-4, the V gene TRBV21-1; the listed D gene, TRBD1, was not tested against the DNA. TRBV21-1 is deemed a pseudogene. The CDR3 runs to 15 residues. Here the CDR3 reads CASSKGAQGWDIQYF. The DNA of the CDR3 is TGTGCCAGCAGCAAAGGGGCACAGGGCTGGGACATTCAGTACTTC.

The CDR3 DNA reads as TGTGCCAGCAGCCCGAGGGGACTAGCGGGACTGAACACCGGGGAGCTGTTTTTT. It encodes CASSPRGLAGLNTGELFF. The chain combines TRBV5-5 with TRBJ2-2, with TRBD2 matching 13 bases. Germline trimming cut 4 bases from V and 1 base from J; bases unmatched to any gene: 7. The CDR3 extends over 18 amino acids. Germline V lookup: CDR1 SGHKS, CDR2 YYEKEE (reference sequence).

Concerning this clone itself: With only one base between it and a far larger clone, this is likely a read error. This chain uses TRBV11-2 with TRBJ1-5; D remains ambiguous. The CDR3 is 13 residues long. Looked up from germline, CDR1 is SGHAT and CDR2 is FQNNGV. Trimming stripped 5 bases from V and 0 bases from J, with 5 bases between. The CDR3 here is CASSPNSNQPQHF. The CDR3 bases are TGTGCCAGCAGCCCAAATAGCAATCAGCCCCAGCATTTT.

The J gene is TRBJ1-1, the V gene TRBV4-3, with a possible D match to TRBD1 (6 bases). The V gene's germline CDR1 is LGHNA and CDR2 YSLEER. The CDR3 consists of 16 residues. The germline V and J ends were trimmed by 1 base and 5 bases, with 17 bases remaining between them. CDR3 coding DNA: TGCGCCAGCAGCCAAGGGGAGGGCAGGGGAGCGACTGAAGCTTTCTTT. Translated: CASSQGEGRGATEAFF.

As to this clone: A far more abundant clone sits one base away, making this likely a read error. Other DNA sequences in the sample encode the same CDR3. The gene calls are TRBV11-3 and TRBJ1-3; D unclear. The germline V and J ends were trimmed by 4 bases and 2 bases, with 6 bases remaining between them. Germline CDR1 SGHNT, CDR2 YENEEA. This CDR3 region has 13 residues. The CDR3 region has the DNA TGTGCCAGCAGCTCCGGGCCTGGAAACACCATATATTTT. This encodes CASSSGPGNTIYF.

The rearrangement joins TRBV6-5 to TRBJ2-7, with 10 bases that match TRBD1. The CDR3 has 15 amino acids. V shed 0 bases, J shed 2 bases, and the junction held 1 base outside the gene matches. Germline assignment: CDR1 MNHEY and CDR2 SVGAGI. The CDR3 region is CASSYSDRGAYEQYF. The CDR3 DNA is TGTGCCAGCAGTTACTCGGACAGGGGGGCCTACGAGCAGTACTTC.

This clone came up many times. The sample carries other DNA sequences with the same CDR3. The chain is built from TRBV5-1 and TRBJ2-5; the D gene is possibly TRBD2 (5 bases). CDR1 SGHRS and CDR2 YFSETQ come from the germline V gene. The germline V and J ends were trimmed by 0 bases and 5 bases, with 11 bases remaining between them. The CDR3 is 14 residues long. CDR3 residues: CASSLVGPGETQYF. DNA of the CDR3: TGCGCCAGCAGCTTGGTAGGCCCGGGGGAGACCCAGTACTTC.

The gene calls are TRBV7-9 and TRBJ2-5; 7 bases agree with TRBD1. V dropped 1 base and J dropped 3; count of bases not matched to a gene: 5. The germline V gene encodes CDR1 SEHNR and CDR2 FQNEAQ (reference sequence). The CDR3 contains 15 residues. The chain's CDR3 is CASSLDRGKEETQYF. CDR3 coding DNA: TGTGCCAGCAGCTTAGACAGGGGCAAGGAAGAGACCCAGTACTTC.

The rearrangement uses TRBV27 and TRBJ2-3; D gene ambiguous. This CDR3 spans 16 amino acids. Germline V gene sequence: CDR1 MNHEY, CDR2 SMNVEV (reference sequence). Between the trimmed V and J ends, which lost 3 bases and 3 bases, there was a span of 16 bases. CDR3 residues: CASSFLDRVGTDTQYF. For the CDR3, the DNA is TGTGCCAGCAGTTTTCTGGACCGGGTTGGAACAGATACGCAGTATTTT.

The chain employs TRBV5-4 and TRBJ2-1, with 14 bases lining up with TRBD2. CDR3 length: 17 residues. V trimming: 4 bases; J trimming: 7 bases; junction bases outside the gene matches: 10. Germline loops: CDR1 SGHNT, CDR2 YYREEE (reference sequence). CDR3: CASSKGRLAGGGNEQFF. CDR3 nucleotides: TGTGCCAGCAGCAAGGGGAGACTAGCGGGAGGGGGAAATGAGCAGTTCTTC.

The genes are TRBV18 and TRBJ1-5; D remains unclear. The CDR3 has 14 amino acids. CDR1 and CDR2 (germline): KGHSH, LQKENI. Trimming took 2 bases from V and 5 from J, leaving 10 bases between them. The CDR3 spells CASSPGPSDQPQHF. The DNA of the CDR3 is TGTGCCAGCTCACCAGGACCCTCTGATCAGCCCCAGCATTTT.

In DNA, the CDR3 is TGTGCCAGCAGTCCCCCCGGGTTACTCCTCCTTCCCGAGCAGTACTTC. Its translation is CASSPPGLLLLPEQYF. J is TRBJ2-7 and V is TRBV6-6; D unresolved. The CDR3 spans 16 residues. Between the trimmed V and J ends, which lost 5 bases and 6 bases, there was a span of 23 bases. Germline CDR1 is MNHNY and CDR2 is SVGAGI (reference sequence).

Concerning this clone itself: A much larger clone sits a single nucleotide away, making a read error possible. The sample holds other DNA sequences that translate to the same CDR3. The rearrangement uses TRBV20-1 and TRBJ2-7, with D uncertain. V lost 6 bases to trimming and J lost 4 bases, with 7 bases between them. The CDR3 length is 10 residues. Germline assignment: CDR1 DFQATT and CDR2 SNEGSKA (reference sequence). CDR3 DNA: TGCAGTGCCTTAGTGTACGAGCAGTACTTC. It is translated as CSALVYEQYF.

This clone was counted once. The chain is built from TRBV5-6 and TRBJ2-3; 7 nucleotides align to TRBD1. V lost 7 bases, J lost 4 bases, and 0 bases stayed unmatched. This CDR3 contains 11 residues. Germline V gene data show CDR1 as SGHDT and CDR2 as YYEEEE. Here the CDR3 reads CASQGADTQYF. The DNA of the CDR3 is TGTGCCAGCCAGGGGGCAGATACGCAGTATTTT.

This chain uses TRBV6-5 with TRBJ2-1, with TRBD2 matching over 15 bases. V trimming: 5 bases; J trimming: 8 bases; junction bases outside the gene matches: 4. The CDR3 runs 15 residues. CDR1 and CDR2 (germline): MNHEY, SVGAGI. The CDR3 coding sequence is TGTGCCAGCAGTGTGGGACTAGCGGGAGGCCATGAGCAGTTCTTC. As protein: CASSVGLAGGHEQFF.

The rearrangement uses TRBV9 and TRBJ2-5, with 8 positions matching TRBD1. Germline CDR1 SGDLS, CDR2 YYNGEE. The CDR3 length is 17 residues. Trimming removed 2 bases from V and 2 bases from J; junction bases left unmatched: 11. The CDR3 sequence: CASSVGAGRGLQETQYF. In DNA, the CDR3 is TGTGCCAGCAGCGTGGGGGCAGGCAGGGGGCTTCAAGAGACCCAGTACTTC.

The chain uses TRBV29-1 and TRBJ1-1, with D perhaps matching TRBD1 (6 bases). V was shortened by 7 bases and J by 10 bases, with 22 bases between the two germline ends. There are 13 residues in the CDR3. Germline lookup yields CDR1 SQVTM and CDR2 ANQGSEA. In DNA, the CDR3 is TGCAGCGCCGGGGGGCTTGCGCCCTCAGGAGCTTTCTTT. Protein product: CSAGGLAPSGAFF.

This clone was picked up a small number of times. The rearrangement joins TRBV28 to TRBJ2-2, with D perhaps given as TRBD1 or TRBD2 (5 bases each). The length of the CDR3 is 15 residues. CDR1 is MDHEN and CDR2 is SYDVKM in the germline V gene. The V and J ends lost 2 bases and 2 bases respectively, with 9 bases between them. The CDR3 protein is CASSLGGKNTGELFF. In nucleotides, the CDR3 is TGTGCCAGCAGTTTAGGGGGAAAAAACACCGGGGAGCTGTTTTTT.

The chain links TRBV7-9 to TRBJ2-5, with D possibly matching TRBD2 (6 bases). V lost 4 bases to trimming and J lost 3 bases, with 18 bases between them. CDR3 length equals 16 residues. Germline V lookup: CDR1 SEHNR, CDR2 FQNEAQ (reference sequence). The CDR3 here is CASSSRTNLKEETQYF. The CDR3 DNA reads as TGTGCCAGCAGCTCAAGGACTAATTTAAAGGAAGAGACCCAGTACTTC. Full variable domain (outside the CDR3, taken from reference TRBV7-9 and TRBJ2-5): DTGVSQNPRHKITKRGQNVTFRCDPISEHNRLYWYRQTLGQGPEFLTYFQNEAQLEKSRLLSDRFSAERPKGSFSTLEIQRTEQGDSAMYLCASSSRTNLKEETQYFGPGTRLLVL.

This clone was detected once. This chain connects TRBV11-2 to TRBJ1-1; possible D gene TRBD1, 6 bases. CDR3 size: 14 residues. V was trimmed by 1 base and J by 6 bases, leaving 12 bases between them. Germline CDR1 is SGHAT and CDR2 is FQNNGV. DNA for the CDR3: TGTGCCAGCAGCTTAGGTCGGACAGAGCCTGAAGCTTTCTTT. It encodes CASSLGRTEPEAFF.

This clone was counted between two and nine times. The rearrangement uses TRBV21-1 and TRBJ1-1. TRBV21-1 is deemed a pseudogene. The CDR3 contains 14 residues. The CDR3 bases are TGTGCCAGCAGTCAACTAAGCGGCGGCACTGAAGCTTTCTTT. Its protein is CASSQLSGGTEAFF.

The chain is built from TRBV5-1 and TRBJ2-5, with 7 bases that match TRBD2. The germline V gene encodes CDR1 SGHRS and CDR2 YFSETQ. The CDR3 covers 16 residues. V dropped 0 bases and J dropped 4; count of bases not matched to a gene: 9. CDR3 amino acids: CASSLGFRGLSETQYF. The DNA for the CDR3 is TGCGCCAGCAGCTTGGGTTTTCGGGGACTATCAGAGACCCAGTACTTC. The full variable domain, completed using reference TRBV5-1 and TRBJ2-5, is KAGVTQTPRYLIKTRGQQVTLSCSPISGHRSVSWYQQTPGQGLQFLFEYFSETQRNKGNFPGRFSGRQFSNSRSEMNVSTLELGDSALYLCASSLGFRGLSETQYFGPGTRLLVL.

On this clone itself: Different DNA sequences within this sample yield the same CDR3. V and J are TRBV5-6 and TRBJ2-7, with 7 bases lining up with TRBD1. J lost 6 bases, V lost 1 base, and 4 bases had no gene match. Germline loops: CDR1 SGHDT, CDR2 YYEEEE. This CDR3 is built from 13 residues. The CDR3 sequence: CASSLPQGSEQYF. CDR3 nucleotide sequence: TGTGCCAGCAGCTTGCCACAGGGGTCCGAGCAGTACTTC.